A single sample gave rise to the 9 T cell receptor beta chains below, sequenced in a study of T-cell reconstitution after alpha-beta-depleted transplantation in children. A TCRbeta library incorporating unique molecular identifiers was prepared. TCRdb re-derived calls from the PCR reads in MiXCR, one entry per CDR3 protein. The sample includes around 600,000 distinct CDR3 sequences, 16% of them seen just once. The sequences come from PBMCs from the stem cell graft donor, collected from the stem cell graft. The source of these receptors is a human donor who donated a stem cell graft to a child with acute myeloid leukemia.

This clonotype came up many times. The chain uses TRBV5-4 and TRBJ2-5; 9 bases map to TRBD1. The V segment lost 3 bases and the J segment 2 bases; nucleotides outside the gene matches: 2. The CDR3 runs to 14 residues. Germline loops: CDR1 SGHNT, CDR2 YYREEE (reference sequence). The CDR3 loop reads CASSYDRGQETQYF. CDR3 in DNA: TGTGCCAGCAGCTACGACAGGGGGCAAGAGACCCAGTACTTC.

The V gene is TRBV28, the J gene TRBJ2-3, with 8 bases aligning to TRBD2. Germline V lookup: CDR1 MDHEN, CDR2 SYDVKM. V shed 3 bases and J 5 bases; nucleotides not matched to a gene: 10. The CDR3 loop spans 16 amino acids. The CDR3 DNA sequence: TGTGCCAGCAGTTTCCCGAGTCGGGGGGGCGTAGATACGCAGTATTTT. This translates into CASSFPSRGGVDTQYF.

This clonotype appeared many times. V is TRBV9 and J is TRBJ1-1; TRBD1 might be the D (6 bases). V was trimmed by 4 bases and J by 9 bases, leaving 19 bases between them. This CDR3 has 14 amino acids. CDR1 and CDR2 from the germline V gene are SGDLS and YYNGEE. The CDR3 nucleotides read TGTGCCAGCAGCCCCGACAGGATATTGGATAAAGCTTTCTTT. Residues: CASSPDRILDKAFF.

The chain employs TRBV20-1 and TRBJ2-1; 10 bases fit TRBD2. Germline CDR1 and CDR2: DFQATT and SNEGSKA (reference sequence). This CDR3 comprises 15 residues. Trimming took 6 bases from V and 6 from J; bases not matched to a gene: 11. CDR3 DNA sequence: TGCAGTGCCGGTAGCGGGGGGCTACGCCCCAATGAGCAGTTCTTC. Translation gives CSAGSGGLRPNEQFF.

About this clonotype: This may be a read error, as it is one base from a much larger clone. The chain couples TRBV20-1 to TRBJ2-7, with D uncertain. CDR1 is DFQATT and CDR2 is SNEGSKA in the germline V gene (reference sequence). Between the trimmed V and J ends, which lost 4 bases and 7 bases, there was a span of 17 bases. This CDR3 contains 13 residues. CDR3: CSAINPHSLEQYV. For the CDR3, the DNA is TGCAGTGCTATCAACCCCCACTCTCTAGAGCAGTACGTC.

The chain combines TRBV5-1 with TRBJ2-5; 8 positions match TRBD2. There are 18 residues in the CDR3. In germline, CDR1 is SGHRS, CDR2 YFSETQ. V lost 2 bases and J lost 3; bases outside the gene matches: 15. DNA of the CDR3: TGCGCCAGCAGCTTAACCCTCTACTCGCGGGGGGCGGAAGAGACCCAGTACTTC. Protein: CASSLTLYSRGAEETQYF.

The rearrangement joins TRBV7-9 to TRBJ2-4, with 7 bases lining up with TRBD1. CDR1 is SEHNR, CDR2 FQNEAQ, per germline (reference sequence). The CDR3 totals 16 residues. V shed 6 bases, J shed 1 base, and the junction held 9 bases outside the gene matches. The CDR3 DNA reads as TGTGCCAGCAGAACTACGACAGGGTCCGCCAAAAACATTCAGTACTTC. This encodes CASRTTTGSAKNIQYF.

This clonotype was seen many times. The genes are TRBV27 and TRBJ1-1; D not resolved. Trimming took off 3 bases at V and 1 base at J, with 9 bases between the two ends. The CDR3 has 14 residues. From germline, CDR1 is MNHEY and CDR2 SMNVEV (reference sequence). Written as DNA, the CDR3 is TGTGCCAGCAGTTTTCGGCGGCCGAACACTGAAGCTTTCTTT. Its protein is CASSFRRPNTEAFF.

This clonotype was counted at least ten times. The rearrangement links TRBV20-1 to TRBJ2-2, with 7 positions matching TRBD1. CDR3 length: 15 residues. V lost 5 bases, J lost 4 bases, and 10 bases stayed unmatched. Germline V gene lookup returns CDR1 DFQATT and CDR2 SNEGSKA (reference sequence). The CDR3 loop is CSAPQTGWGTGELFF. For the CDR3, the DNA is TGCAGTGCTCCCCAGACAGGGTGGGGCACCGGGGAGCTGTTTTTT.